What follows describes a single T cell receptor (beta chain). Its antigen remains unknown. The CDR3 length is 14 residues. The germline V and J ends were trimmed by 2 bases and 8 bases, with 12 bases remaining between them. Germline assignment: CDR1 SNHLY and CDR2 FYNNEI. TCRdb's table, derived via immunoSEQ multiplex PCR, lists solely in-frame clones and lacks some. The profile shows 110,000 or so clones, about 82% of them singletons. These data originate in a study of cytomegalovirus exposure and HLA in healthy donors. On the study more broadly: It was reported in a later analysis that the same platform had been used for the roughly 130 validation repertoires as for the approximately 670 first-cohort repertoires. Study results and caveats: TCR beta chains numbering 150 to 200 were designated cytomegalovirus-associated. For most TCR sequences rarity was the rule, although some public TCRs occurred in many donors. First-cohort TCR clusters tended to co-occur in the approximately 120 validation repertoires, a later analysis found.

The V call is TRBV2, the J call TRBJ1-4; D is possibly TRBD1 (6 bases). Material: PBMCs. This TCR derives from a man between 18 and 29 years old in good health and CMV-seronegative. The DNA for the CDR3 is TGTGCCAGCAGTGAATACGTCGGGACAGAAAAACTGTTTTTT. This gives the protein CASSEYVGTEKLFF.